Described below is a single T cell receptor (beta chain) sequence and its context. This clone was counted at least ten times. What this receptor recognizes is not known. The read terminates 3 residues before the CDR3 end, so the remaining end is supplied by the germline J gene. This sample was taken from a study of T cell clonality in common variable immunodeficiency (dated by TCRdb to between 2015 and 2016). Broader findings and caveats from the paper: CVID TCRbeta sequences were reported to have fewer deletions and N-nucleotide insertions and to lack highly modified clones with 13 or more V deletions. Healthy controls shared more TCRbeta clones with each other than CVID subjects shared among themselves (p < 0.0001). Compared with healthy controls, CVID subjects showed increased TCRbeta clonality (t-test p = 0.018), a feature most characteristic of about a third of subjects. According to the authors, figuring out what caused the increased clonality in CVID would require sequencing the repertoires of T cell subpopulations. Correlations between repertoire features and clinical complications were limited by patient heterogeneity within the CVID cohort. Even though DNA input was the same, control samples had an average of about 89,000 unique sequences each, compared with approximately 30,000 in CVID samples.

Most of the CVID patients and most of the healthy controls were of Caucasian heritage. From each donor, roughly 4.5 to 9 ml of heparinized peripheral whole blood was collected. TCRbeta CDR3 repertoires were sequenced from genomic DNA of adults with common variable immune deficiency (CVID) and healthy adult controls. There were roughly 22 healthy adult volunteers in the control group (12 female and ten or so male), ranging in age from about 23 to 66 years, with a mean age of around 33. Diluted blood was density-centrifuged over Hypaque 1077 or Ficoll-Paque to isolate peripheral blood mononuclear cells. Unsorted mononuclear cells served as the source of genomic DNA, which was extracted either by Qiagen column purification or by a centrifugation-based method. For sequencing input, CVID and control samples contributed equivalent amounts of genomic DNA. For every sample, a 60 bp segment covering the rearranged TCRbeta CDR3 region was amplified and then sequenced. TCRbeta amplification used the immunoSEQ assay, a bias-corrected multiplex PCR with high-throughput sequencing. The original methods were these. Each unique nucleotide sequence was treated as a clone and annotated with V, D and J genes, copy number and frequency. Sequences were labeled productive if in frame, and non-productive if out of frame or containing stop codons. Clonality was calculated from Shannon's entropy as previously described. The predicted amino acid sequences of productive clones were used to derive mean CDR3 Kyte-Doolittle hydropathy. Using the R hclust function, scaled V gene usage was clustered hierarchically with Manhattan distance and complete linkage. To assess clone sharing by CDR3 amino acid sequence, 12 repertoires per group were resampled over 100 rounds. The repertoires were searched for around 70 published EBV-specific and roughly 240 published CMV-specific TCRbeta sequences. A couple of CVID samples that yielded fewer than 10,000 sequences were excluded from the analysis, so around 40 CVID repertoires were retained. The table was pulled from immuneACCESS by TCRdb, which kept in-frame rearrangements only. Such tables lose some clones; where checked, under half of the loss comes from unresolved V genes, and the rest has no known cause. V and J calls plus clone size are reproduced from that table; the DNA served to infer D and trimming. The data for this sample show about 66,000 clones, each detected more than once. The ten top clones hold under 2% of the sample.

Reading the germline V gene gives CDR1 MNHEY and CDR2 SVGEGT. Relative to germline, V is 7 bases shorter and J is 4 bases shorter, with 13 bases between their ends. The CDR3 contains 13 residues, cysteine and phenylalanine counted. Only the CDR3 bases that were read are kept: 30 of them, in frame from base 1. The sequenced sample was peripheral blood mononuclear cells. This sequence uses TRBV6-2 or TRBV6-3 and TRBJ2-5, with the D segment identity uncertain. The receptor's source is a person between 18 and 75 years old in good health. The sequenced CDR3 bases are TGTGCCAGCAAGCAGACCCCGGGAGAGACC. Its protein is CASKQTPGET. The full CDR3 is CASKQTPGETQYF.